Given below is one TCR beta chain in context. Antigen unknown. 13 Jbeta primers and 60 Vbeta primers were used for the PCR. TCRdb's table, derived via immunoSEQ multiplex PCR, lists solely in-frame clones and lacks some. The sample has approximately 220,000 clones; over 70% are singletons. The sample comes from a study of cytomegalovirus exposure and HLA in healthy donors. The study's findings and limits: Further analysis, carried out later, found HLA-associated TCR beta chains more clonally expanded than equally common other chains. A later analysis associated some 16,000 TCR beta sequences with HLA alleles at a 0.05 false discovery rate. Later analysis reportedly placed an Asian-associated ancestry cluster below the roughly 680-donor mean in N-insertions. Cytomegalovirus association was listed for 150 to 200 TCR beta chains.

V lost 1 base, J lost 5 bases, and 3 bases stayed unmatched. Germline V lookup: CDR1 SGHDT, CDR2 YYEEEE. The CDR3 has 15 residues. The clonotype originates from a boy aged 2-9 years in good health and CMV-seronegative. The gene calls are TRBV5-6 and TRBJ1-6, with 7 bases fitting TRBD1. The sequencing sample was made of PBMCs. The CDR3 nucleotides are TGTGCCAGCAGCTTGTATGACAGGGATAATTCACCCCTCCACTTT. Protein sequence: CASSLYDRDNSPLHF.